This TCR beta chain was observed in a study of T cells in localized non-small cell lung cancer. Study-level points and caveats: Appearances in adjacent lung were noted for a median approximately 58 of the top 100 tumor clones.

Repertoires were generated with immunoSEQ multiplex PCR, while TCRdb's copy carries only in-frame clones and drops some. The sample lists approximately 45,000 clones, approximately 81% occurring once. About this clone itself: Its matching antigen is unknown.

The sequence was obtained from a man between 40 and 70 years old with stage III lung adenocarcinoma. Material: peripheral blood mononuclear cells, obtained before any cancer treatment.

The CDR3 loop is CASSLETADARTDTQYF. CDR3 coding DNA: TGTGCCAGCAGCTTAGAAACGGCCGACGCCCGCACAGATACGCAGTATTTT. The chain has TRBV11-2 and TRBJ2-3; no clear D gene. CDR3 length: 17 amino acids. From germline, CDR1 is SGHAT and CDR2 FQNNGV. V was pared by 0 bases and J by 1 base, with 14 bases between.